The rows below give T cell receptor beta chains drawn from one sample of a study of blood T cell repertoires in COVID-19. Sequencing was performed with immunoSEQ multiplex PCR; in TCRdb, only in-frame clones are kept and a portion is missing. This table has 350,000 or so clones, around 89% appearing once. Sequencing input: peripheral blood. All receptors come from a woman aged 25 to 39 with COVID-19, enrolled during active disease. Both conserved end residues are part of each CDR3. The D gene is left open where the match is weak. Not all rows give a size; the values are once, few, many and, for expanded clones, a class.

d_call j_call v_call clone_size cdr3_aa cdr3_nt
- TRBJ1-1 TRBV6-4 - CASSARTASEAFF TGTGCCAGCAGTGCGAGGACAGCTTCTGAAGCTTTCTTT
- TRBJ1-1 TRBV2 - CASSEVWVSEAFF TGTGCCAGCAGCGAGGTATGGGTGTCCGAAGCTTTCTTT
- TRBJ2-3 TRBV10-3 - CAISERADTQYF TGTGCCATCAGTGAGCGGGCAGATACGCAGTATTTT
- TRBJ1-1 TRBV19 - CASSMGTTEAFF TGTGCCAGTAGTATGGGCACCACTGAAGCTTTCTTT
- TRBJ2-7 TRBV6-2/TRBV6-3 once CASSYSWTPSYEQYF TGTGCCAGCAGTTACTCGTGGACTCCCTCCTACGAGCAGTACTTC
- TRBJ2-1 TRBV7-2 - CASSRNDRSSYNEQFF TGTGCCAGCAGCCGGAACGACAGGAGTTCCTACAATGAGCAGTTCTTC
TRBD1 TRBJ1-2 TRBV7-9 - CASTRQGENNGYTF TGTGCCAGCACCAGACAGGGTGAAAATAATGGCTACACCTTC
- TRBJ1-6 TRBV28 - CASRGTRDSPLHF TGTGCCAGCAGAGGGACAAGAGACTCACCCCTCCACTTT
- TRBJ2-7 TRBV4-1 - CASSPIRTLLSYEQYF TGCGCCAGCAGCCCAATTCGGACACTCCTGAGCTACGAGCAGTACTTC
TRBD1 TRBJ2-5 TRBV11-2 - CASSQIPGQGRPQYF TGTGCCAGCAGCCAGATTCCGGGACAGGGGAGGCCCCAGTACTTC
- TRBJ1-1 TRBV20-1 few CSTYTNTEAFF TGCAGTACCTATACGAACACTGAAGCTTTCTTT
- TRBJ1-6 TRBV4-1 - CASIPYEGQIGSPLHF TGCGCCAGCATCCCCTATGAAGGACAGATCGGTTCACCCCTCCACTTT
TRBD2 TRBJ2-3 TRBV12-5 - CASGRGSGLITDTQYF TGTGCTAGTGGCCGTGGATCGGGACTAATCACAGATACGCAGTATTTT
- TRBJ1-6 TRBV7-8 - CASSAGVTNSPLHF TGTGCCAGCAGCGCGGGGGTCACTAATTCACCCCTCCACTTT
- TRBJ1-1 TRBV7-2 - CASSLQGYTEAFF TGTGCCAGCAGCTTACAGGGTTACACTGAAGCTTTCTTT
- TRBJ1-1 TRBV4-1 - CASSPLGRRAFF TGCGCCAGCAGCCCTTTGGGGAGGCGGGCTTTCTTT
TRBD2 TRBJ2-1 TRBV9 - CASSVKATSGANNEQFF TGTGCCAGCAGCGTAAAAGCGACTAGCGGGGCGAACAATGAGCAGTTCTTC
TRBD2 TRBJ2-3 TRBV6-4 - CASSERGGRTDTQYF TGTGCCAGCAGTGAACGGGGGGGCCGGACAGATACGCAGTATTTT
TRBD1 TRBJ1-2 TRBV5-1 - CASSPGTGANYGYTF TGCGCCAGCAGCCCGGGGACAGGAGCTAACTATGGCTACACCTTC
- TRBJ2-6 TRBV27 few CASSLSGANVLTF TGTGCCAGCAGTCTCTCTGGGGCCAACGTCCTGACTTTC
TRBD1 TRBJ1-5 TRBV7-7 - CASTPTNNRGNQPQHF TGTGCCAGCACTCCGACCAATAACAGGGGAAATCAGCCCCAGCATTTT
- TRBJ1-1 TRBV7-9 - CASSLAQFAEAFF TGTGCCAGCAGCTTAGCGCAGTTCGCTGAAGCTTTCTTT
- TRBJ1-1 TRBV5-1 - CASSWGDSNTEAFF TGCGCCAGCAGCTGGGGGGACTCCAACACTGAAGCTTTCTTT
TRBD2 TRBJ2-5 TRBV7-2 medium-sized CASNDLAGGHGETQYF TGTGCCAGCAACGATCTAGCGGGGGGGCACGGCGAGACCCAGTACTTC
- TRBJ1-5 TRBV29-1 - CSVSQDSNQPQHF TGCAGCGTTTCACAGGATAGCAATCAGCCCCAGCATTTT
- TRBJ1-5 TRBV5-8 - CASSLGSHLNQPQHF TGTGCCAGCAGCTTGGGGTCGCACTTAAATCAGCCCCAGCATTTT
TRBD2 TRBJ2-7 TRBV5-6 - CASTLLGEGYEQYF TGTGCCAGCACCCTACTAGGGGAGGGCTACGAGCAGTACTTC
- TRBJ2-1 TRBV10-2 - CASSRTDYNEQFF TGCGCCAGCTCCAGGACAGATTACAATGAGCAGTTCTTC
- TRBJ1-4 TRBV6-5 - CASSYGQGGEKLFF TGTGCCAGCAGTTACGGGCAGGGCGGAGAAAAACTGTTTTTT
- TRBJ2-3 TRBV7-2 - CASSNTDTQYF TGTGCCAGCTCAAACACAGATACGCAGTATTTT
- TRBJ1-1 TRBV7-7 - CASSQNEEGEAFF TGTGCTAGCAGCCAGAACGAGGAGGGAGAAGCTTTCTTT
- TRBJ1-1 TRBV5-1 once CASSPIPGNTEAFF TGCGCCAGCAGCCCCATCCCAGGAAACACTGAAGCTTTCTTT
TRBD1 TRBJ2-1 TRBV11-2 - CASSTGQGLYEQFF TGTGCCAGCAGCACAGGACAGGGGCTTTATGAGCAGTTCTTC
- TRBJ1-4 TRBV5-4 - CASSLSGGGNEKLFF TGTGCCAGCAGCTTGTCGGGGGGAGGAAATGAAAAACTGTTTTTT
TRBD2 TRBJ2-1 TRBV6-5 once CASSYGRGGHNEQFF TGTGCCAGCAGTTACGGGCGGGGGGGCCACAATGAGCAGTTCTTC
- TRBJ1-2 TRBV7-9 - CASQTESNYGYTF TGTGCCAGCCAGACGGAGTCTAACTATGGCTACACCTTC
- TRBJ2-2 TRBV7-9 - CATPGSGNANTGELFF TGTGCCACCCCCGGTAGCGGCAACGCGAACACCGGGGAGCTGTTTTTT
- TRBJ1-5 TRBV7-2 once CASRPQGGHQPQHF TGTGCCAGCAGGCCCCAGGGAGGGCATCAGCCCCAGCATTTT
- TRBJ2-7 TRBV7-2 - CASSSGGEQYF TGTGCCAGCAGCTCAGGGGGGGAGCAGTACTTC
TRBD1 TRBJ1-4 TRBV6-5 - CASIGTGRTNEKLFF TGTGCCAGCATCGGGACAGGGAGGACTAATGAAAAACTGTTTTTT
- TRBJ1-6 TRBV7-2 - CASSPQGGQPNSPLHF TGTGCCAGCAGCCCGCAGGGTGGACAGCCGAATTCACCCCTCCACTTT
TRBD1 TRBJ2-7 TRBV10-3 - CAISALGQGLRGQYF TGTGCCATCAGTGCTTTAGGACAGGGGCTACGAGGGCAGTACTTC
- TRBJ1-6 TRBV11-3 - CASSYNISPLHF TGTGCCAGCAGCTATAATATTTCACCCCTCCACTTT
- TRBJ2-2 TRBV12-3/TRBV12-4 - CASSPRPGELFF TGTGCCAGCAGCCCTAGGCCCGGGGAGCTGTTTTTT
- TRBJ1-2 TRBV18 - CASSPTGYYGYTF TGTGCCAGCTCCCCCACAGGGTACTATGGCTACACCTTC